These T cell receptor beta chains were read from a single sample in a study of brain metastases from non-small cell lung cancer. Sequencing was performed with immunoSEQ multiplex PCR; in TCRdb, only in-frame clones are kept and a portion is missing. The sample holds around 2,000 clones, roughly 88% seen once. The sequenced sample consisted of primary lung tumor tissue. The receptors here all came from a donor at least 40 years old with non-small cell lung cancer. Both conserved end residues are part of each CDR3. Fields, in order: J gene, V gene, CDR3 protein.

j_gene: TRBJ1-1; v_gene: TRBV18; CDR3aa: CASSSDSSMNTEAFF
j_gene: TRBJ2-1; v_gene: TRBV14; CDR3aa: CASSQKRTPPYNEQFF
j_gene: TRBJ2-1; v_gene: TRBV5-4; CDR3aa: CASSLALTDNEQFF
j_gene: TRBJ2-2; v_gene: TRBV7-2; CDR3aa: CASSFAVTGELFF
j_gene: TRBJ2-3; v_gene: TRBV12-3/TRBV12-4; CDR3aa: CASLAGSTDTQYF
j_gene: TRBJ2-6; v_gene: TRBV5-5; CDR3aa: CASSVTVSGANVLTF
j_gene: .; v_gene: TRBV7-2; CDR3aa: CASSFGGREKETQYF
j_gene: TRBJ1-2; v_gene: TRBV4-3; CDR3aa: CASSPGLRDYGYTF
j_gene: TRBJ1-2; v_gene: TRBV6-1; CDR3aa: CASSEAEGAGDGYTF
j_gene: TRBJ1-2; v_gene: TRBV7-8; CDR3aa: CASSSIEQGKSYSYTF
j_gene: TRBJ1-1; v_gene: TRBV18; CDR3aa: CASLGGPNTEAFF
j_gene: TRBJ2-2; v_gene: TRBV6-2/TRBV6-3; CDR3aa: CASSLLSTGTGELFF
j_gene: TRBJ1-5; v_gene: TRBV28; CDR3aa: CASSWGTERHF
j_gene: TRBJ2-5; v_gene: TRBV7-9; CDR3aa: CASSLSGYETQYF
j_gene: TRBJ1-2; v_gene: TRBV28; CDR3aa: CASSTGTGGRGYTF
j_gene: TRBJ1-1; v_gene: TRBV6-2/TRBV6-3; CDR3aa: CASSNIGGTSSEAFF
j_gene: TRBJ1-2; v_gene: TRBV7-9; CDR3aa: CASSSGQYYTF
j_gene: TRBJ1-2; v_gene: TRBV4-2; CDR3aa: CASSQDDSEGGYTF
j_gene: TRBJ1-1; v_gene: TRBV11-1; CDR3aa: CASSPDRGNTEAFF
j_gene: TRBJ2-1; v_gene: TRBV1; CDR3aa: CTSSQEREGLNEQFF
j_gene: TRBJ2-5; v_gene: TRBV6-5; CDR3aa: CASSRTSGSWETQYF
j_gene: TRBJ2-3; v_gene: TRBV28; CDR3aa: CASRETFSPTDTQYF
j_gene: TRBJ2-3; v_gene: TRBV5-6; CDR3aa: CASSLGGDTQYF
j_gene: TRBJ1-5; v_gene: TRBV2; CDR3aa: CASTLHTGQPQHF
j_gene: TRBJ1-1; v_gene: TRBV27; CDR3aa: CASSLSGRGEAFF
j_gene: TRBJ1-2; v_gene: TRBV6-5; CDR3aa: CASSTGWDYGYTF
j_gene: TRBJ1-6; v_gene: TRBV4-1; CDR3aa: CASSSDREFSPLHF
j_gene: TRBJ1-1; v_gene: TRBV15; CDR3aa: CATTPGRYNPEAFF
j_gene: TRBJ1-2; v_gene: TRBV27; CDR3aa: CASSWRGQGYDYTF
j_gene: TRBJ2-1; v_gene: TRBV7-3; CDR3aa: CASSLYSYNEQFF
j_gene: TRBJ2-5; v_gene: TRBV29-1; CDR3aa: CSVDGQQETQYF
j_gene: TRBJ2-1; v_gene: TRBV19; CDR3aa: CASSMGRVGEQFF
j_gene: TRBJ1-4; v_gene: TRBV7-6; CDR3aa: CASSLASGQGAANEKLFF
j_gene: TRBJ2-7; v_gene: TRBV6-5; CDR3aa: CASNPGGFFYEQYF
j_gene: TRBJ1-2; v_gene: TRBV15; CDR3aa: CATSSGQGTINYGYTF
j_gene: TRBJ2-2; v_gene: TRBV7-9; CDR3aa: CAGRLGQTTGELFF
j_gene: TRBJ1-2; v_gene: TRBV2; CDR3aa: CASSPSAGTGAHYGYTF
j_gene: TRBJ1-6; v_gene: TRBV2; CDR3aa: CASSELDSPLHF
j_gene: TRBJ2-5; v_gene: TRBV7-9; CDR3aa: CASSVGLAGEETQYF
j_gene: TRBJ1-6; v_gene: TRBV12-3/TRBV12-4; CDR3aa: CASSPGRDSPLHF
j_gene: TRBJ1-1; v_gene: TRBV27; CDR3aa: CASSPSSGFGNTEAFF
j_gene: TRBJ2-1; v_gene: TRBV10-3; CDR3aa: CAISTGEGNEQFF
j_gene: TRBJ1-4; v_gene: TRBV25-1; CDR3aa: CASSGGQRNEKLFF
j_gene: TRBJ1-1; v_gene: TRBV29-1; CDR3aa: CSAGQVEVFF
j_gene: TRBJ2-7; v_gene: TRBV5-4; CDR3aa: CASSLELADSRGYEQYF
j_gene: TRBJ2-2; v_gene: TRBV11-3; CDR3aa: CASSLVAGDIPGELFF
j_gene: TRBJ1-6; v_gene: TRBV5-8; CDR3aa: CASSLVNTGANSPLHF
j_gene: TRBJ1-1; v_gene: TRBV2; CDR3aa: CASTDSSDTEAFF
j_gene: TRBJ2-7; v_gene: TRBV6-2/TRBV6-3; CDR3aa: CVSSYSTLLDYEQYF
j_gene: TRBJ1-4; v_gene: TRBV10-3; CDR3aa: CAISESKGATNEKLFF
j_gene: TRBJ2-7; v_gene: TRBV6-2/TRBV6-3; CDR3aa: CASSYSQYEQYF
j_gene: TRBJ2-7; v_gene: TRBV3-1/TRBV3-2; CDR3aa: CASSLWTSEAYEQYF
j_gene: TRBJ1-1; v_gene: TRBV2; CDR3aa: CASSEGRVAGTNTEAFF
j_gene: TRBJ1-2; v_gene: TRBV20-1; CDR3aa: CSASLSSSSYTF
j_gene: TRBJ2-3; v_gene: TRBV7-9; CDR3aa: CASSPGADTQYF
j_gene: TRBJ1-2; v_gene: TRBV29-1; CDR3aa: CGTSGGYTF
j_gene: TRBJ1-1; v_gene: TRBV5-4; CDR3aa: CASSRRDRANTEAFF
j_gene: TRBJ1-3; v_gene: TRBV5-6; CDR3aa: CASSLGYRSSGNTIYF
j_gene: TRBJ1-1; v_gene: TRBV25-1; CDR3aa: CASSESGNTEAFF